A single sample gave rise to the 30 T cell receptor beta chains below, sequenced in a study of shared clonotypes between healthy human individuals. Profiled with immunoSEQ multiplex PCR; TCRdb holds only in-frame clones, not every one. The sample records roughly 2,000,000 clones, about 95% being singletons. CD8 cells classed as naive were CD45RO-negative and positively selected for CCR7, excluding terminally differentiated effector memory CD45RA+ cells. The sample consisted of naive CD8+ T cells sorted from blood. These receptors were obtained from a man aged 18 to 29 in good health.

This chain joins TRBV7-9 and TRBJ2-7; D may be TRBD1 (5 bases). V was cut by 1 base and J by 3 bases, with 10 bases left in between. Per the germline V gene, CDR1 is SEHNR and CDR2 is FQNEAQ (reference sequence). The CDR3 has 14 amino acids. Here the CDR3 DNA reads TGTGCCAGCAGCTTAGATCCAGGGAACTACGAGCAGTACTTC. Encoded protein: CASSLDPGNYEQYF.

The CDR3 loop is CASSHLGEQYF. In nucleotides, the CDR3 is TGTGCCAGCAGCCATCTCGGCGAGCAGTACTTC. The V gene is TRBV6-5, the J gene TRBJ2-7; D remains ambiguous. This CDR3 has 11 amino acids. V was cut by 6 bases and J by 6 bases, with 9 bases left in between. Germline CDR1 MNHEY, CDR2 SVGAGI.

The J gene is TRBJ1-4, the V gene TRBV4-1, with unresolved D. Germline CDR1 MGHRA, CDR2 YSYEKL. The length of the CDR3 is 15 residues. Trimming took 4 bases from V and 5 from J, leaving 14 bases between them. The CDR3 region has the DNA TGCGCCAGCAGCCGTGTCAGGCTGAACAATGAAAAACTGTTTTTT. Amino acids: CASSRVRLNNEKLFF.

The chain carries TRBV7-6 and TRBJ1-4, with 7 bases fitting TRBD1. Germline-derived CDR1 and CDR2 are SGHVS and FNYEAQ. V dropped 1 base and J dropped 1; count of bases not matched to a gene: 6. The length of the CDR3 is 17 residues. In nucleotides, the CDR3 is TGTGCCAGCAGCTTAGTGCAGGGGGAGCGAACTAATGAAAAACTGTTTTTT. Translated, it gives CASSLVQGERTNEKLFF. The full variable domain, completed using reference TRBV7-6 and TRBJ1-4, is GAGVSQSPRYKVTKRGQDVALRCDPISGHVSLYWYRQALGQGPEFLTYFNYEAQQDKSGLPNDRFSAERPEGSISTLTIQRTEQRDSAMYRCASSLVQGERTNEKLFFGSGTQLSVL.

The V gene is TRBV5-4, the J gene TRBJ1-2; 9 bases are shared with TRBD1. The germline gives CDR1 SGHNT, CDR2 YYREEE (reference sequence). The CDR3 runs 15 residues. V shed 0 bases, J shed 5 bases, and the junction held 5 bases outside the gene matches. The CDR3 region has the DNA TGTGCCAGCAGCTTGGGCGGACAGGGGATATATGGCTACACCTTC. As protein: CASSLGGQGIYGYTF.

To note about this clone: Other DNA sequences in this sample translate to the same CDR3. The chain is built from TRBV9 and TRBJ1-5, with no clear D. This CDR3 spans 14 amino acids. CDR1 and CDR2 (germline): SGDLS, YYNGEE. V was shortened by 2 bases and J by 2 bases, with 8 bases between the two germline ends. The CDR3 loop reads CASSVGQGNQPQHF. DNA of the CDR3: TGTGCCAGCAGCGTTGGGCAGGGCAATCAGCCCCAGCATTTT.

This sequence joins TRBV6-1 and TRBJ1-1, with D tentatively TRBD1 (6 bases). The CDR3 has 15 residues. V gave up 4 bases and J gave up 3 bases, with 15 bases separating them. Germline lookup yields CDR1 MNHNS and CDR2 SASEGT. The CDR3 reads CASSAYTGTHTEAFF. CDR3 coding DNA: TGTGCCAGCAGTGCCTACACAGGGACCCACACTGAAGCTTTCTTT.

This rearrangement joins TRBV4-3 to TRBJ2-1; the D is unclear. The CDR3 has 14 amino acids. Per the germline V gene, CDR1 is LGHNA and CDR2 is YSLEER. V was cut by 1 base and J by 9 bases, with 13 bases left in between. This chain's CDR3 is CASSQGPLLGEQFF. The CDR3 nucleotides are TGCGCCAGCAGCCAAGGGCCCCTTCTTGGTGAGCAGTTCTTC.

The chain employs TRBV30 and TRBJ1-2; a possible D gene is TRBD1 (5 bases). Trimming removed 2 bases at V and 8 bases at J, with 12 bases between. The CDR3 totals 12 residues. Germline-derived CDR1 and CDR2 are GTSNPN and SVGIG (reference sequence). The CDR3 nucleotides read TGTGCCTGGAGTTCCGGGACGGTGGGCTACACCTTC. It translates to CAWSSGTVGYTF.

The chain has TRBV7-8 and TRBJ1-1; no firm D call. CDR3 length: 14 amino acids. V lost 5 bases and J lost 0, with 10 bases in between. Germline-derived CDR1 and CDR2 are SGHVS and FQNEAQ. CDR3: CASSRAAMNTEAFF. CDR3 DNA: TGTGCCAGCAGCCGAGCAGCCATGAACACTGAAGCTTTCTTT.

This chain links TRBV1 with TRBJ2-7; the table's D call, TRBD1, has no DNA check behind it. TRBV1 is labeled a pseudogene. CDR3 length equals 12 residues. CDR3 protein: CTSRQGRYEQYF. CDR3 bases: TGCACCAGCAGACAGGGTAGGTACGAGCAGTACTTC.

This clone was detected only a few times. The sample has other DNA sequences that encode this CDR3 too. This chain connects TRBV5-6 to TRBJ2-7; the D is unclear. Looked up from germline, CDR1 is SGHDT and CDR2 is YYEEEE. The V and J ends lost 2 bases and 4 bases respectively, with 4 bases between them. The CDR3 is made up of 11 amino acids. DNA of the CDR3: TGTGCCAGCAGCTTTGGATACGAGCAGTACTTC. As protein: CASSFGYEQYF.

The chain uses TRBV18 and TRBJ2-5, with a tentative D call TRBD1 (5 bases). The DNA end favors TRBJ2-7, so the J call may be wrong. Germline loops: CDR1 KGHSH, CDR2 LQKENI. This CDR3 region has 15 residues. Here the CDR3 reads CASSPKQDSPYEQYF. DNA of the CDR3: TGTGCCAGCTCACCTAAACAAGACAGTCCCTACGAGCAGTACTTC.

This clone showed up just once. This sequence joins TRBV9 and TRBJ2-1; 11 bases are shared with TRBD2. Trimming at V came to 4 bases and at J to 5 bases, leaving 8 bases not matched to a gene. Germline CDR1 is SGDLS and CDR2 is YYNGEE. This CDR3 has 16 amino acids. CDR3 nucleotide sequence: TGTGCCAGCAGCAAGAGACTAGCGGGACCGCACAATGAGCAGTTCTTC. It codes for CASSKRLAGPHNEQFF.

The V gene is TRBV27, the J gene TRBJ2-1, with D uncertain. The CDR3 extends over 15 amino acids. Germline V lookup: CDR1 MNHEY, CDR2 SMNVEV (reference sequence). Between the trimmed V and J ends, which lost 6 bases and 4 bases, there was a span of 16 bases. Here the CDR3 reads CASSLDPTFYNEQFF. In DNA form, the CDR3 reads TGTGCCAGCAGCTTGGACCCTACTTTTTACAATGAGCAGTTCTTC.

V is TRBV9 and J is TRBJ2-1, with 7 bases aligning to TRBD2. Looked up from germline, CDR1 is SGDLS and CDR2 is YYNGEE. CDR3 length: 15 residues. Trimming removed 0 bases from V and 4 bases from J; junction bases left unmatched: 4. The CDR3 is CASSVAPGGYNEQFF. The CDR3 DNA reads TGTGCCAGCAGCGTAGCTCCGGGGGGATACAATGAGCAGTTCTTC.

This chain joins TRBV19 and TRBJ2-7; TRBD1 aligns across 7 bases. V lost 5 bases, J lost 5 bases, and 9 bases stayed unmatched. CDR3 length: 14 amino acids. CDR1 is LNHDA and CDR2 is SQIVND in the germline V gene (reference sequence). The CDR3 DNA is TGTGCCAGTAGTCTAACAGGGGTAATCAACGAGCAGTACTTC. Its translation is CASSLTGVINEQYF.

Remarks on this clone: The same CDR3 can be traced to other DNA sequences in this sample. V gene TRBV5-4 combines with J gene TRBJ1-2; D is uncertain. With 0 bases removed from V and 4 bases from J, the gap between germline ends came to 10 bases. In germline, CDR1 is SGHNT, CDR2 YYREEE (reference sequence). The CDR3 is 14 residues long. CDR3 amino acids: CASSLDRALYGYTF. The CDR3 nucleotides are TGTGCCAGCAGCTTGGACAGAGCCCTCTATGGCTACACCTTC.

The rearrangement joins TRBV2 to TRBJ2-2, with 8 bases identical to TRBD1. This CDR3 contains 17 residues. CDR1 is SNHLY, CDR2 FYNNEI, per germline. V shed 5 bases, J shed 5 bases, and the junction held 13 bases outside the gene matches. In nucleotides, the CDR3 is TGTGCCAGCAGTTCCTACCAGGGGGCGCGTTTTACCGGGGAGCTGTTTTTT. Encoded protein: CASSSYQGARFTGELFF.

Comments on this clone: The sample holds other DNA sequences that translate to the same CDR3. The chain recombines TRBV7-9 with TRBJ2-7; D might be TRBD1 (5 bases). CDR3 length equals 13 residues. V gave up 4 bases and J gave up 2 bases, with 9 bases separating them. Germline V gene lookup returns CDR1 SEHNR and CDR2 FQNEAQ (reference sequence). In DNA form, the CDR3 reads TGTGCCAGCAGCTCAGGGTTAGCCTACGAGCAGTACTTC. It is translated as CASSSGLAYEQYF.

This chain uses TRBV29-1 with TRBJ2-7, with 7 bases lining up with TRBD1. V lost 4 bases to trimming and J lost 6 bases; unmatched junction nucleotides: 15. CDR1 is SQVTM and CDR2 is ANQGSEA in the germline V gene. The CDR3 is 15 residues long. The CDR3 here is CSVVGGHDSSSEQYF. The CDR3 DNA sequence: TGCAGCGTTGTAGGGGGCCACGATTCCAGCTCCGAGCAGTACTTC.

This chain connects TRBV9 to TRBJ2-7; 8 nucleotides agree with TRBD1. The CDR3 spans 14 residues. Trimming cost V 3 bases and J 5 bases; bases outside gene matches: 7. Germline lookup yields CDR1 SGDLS and CDR2 YYNGEE. This chain's CDR3 is CASSERDRLDEQYF. The CDR3 DNA reads as TGTGCCAGCAGCGAGAGGGACAGGTTAGACGAGCAGTACTTC. Combining the CDR3 with reference TRBV9 and TRBJ2-7 gives the whole variable domain DSGVTQTPKHLITATGQRVTLRCSPRSGDLSVYWYQQSLDQGLQFLIQYYNGEERAKGNILERFSAQQFPDLHSELNLSSLELGDSALYFCASSERDRLDEQYFGPGTRLTVT.

This chain connects TRBV6-5 to TRBJ2-3, with D maybe TRBD2 (5 bases). V lost 5 bases and J lost 3, with 12 bases in between. Germline lookup yields CDR1 MNHEY and CDR2 SVGAGI. The CDR3 consists of 14 residues. CDR3 sequence reads: CASSPTAGTDTQYF. In nucleotides, the CDR3 is TGTGCCAGCAGTCCGACTGCGGGTACAGATACGCAGTATTTT.

The chain recombines TRBV6-5 with TRBJ2-1, with 7 bases identical to TRBD2. Germline V CDR1 and CDR2: MNHEY, SVGAGI. V lost 6 bases, J lost 2 bases, and 7 bases stayed unmatched. This CDR3 region has 15 residues. For the CDR3, the DNA is TGTGCCAGCAGCCGACTAGCTGAAACCTACAATGAGCAGTTCTTC. This sequence encodes CASSRLAETYNEQFF.

The chain employs TRBV6-5 and TRBJ2-1; D perhaps matches TRBD1 (8 bases). This CDR3 comprises 14 residues. V was trimmed by 5 bases and J by 8 bases, leaving 16 bases between them. CDR1 is MNHEY and CDR2 is SVGAGI in the germline V gene. CDR3 coding DNA: TGTGCCAGCAGTCCGACAGGGGAGGGGGATGAGCAGTTCTTC. Amino acids: CASSPTGEGDEQFF.

On this clone: This specimen includes other DNA sequences encoding the same CDR3. The rearrangement links TRBV9 to TRBJ2-7; 8 bases line up with TRBD1. Looked up from germline, CDR1 is SGDLS and CDR2 is YYNGEE. The CDR3 covers 15 residues. After removal of 0 bases from V and 4 bases from J, the junction contained 6 bases not matched to a gene. The CDR3 here is CASSVATQGAYEQYF. CDR3 nucleotide sequence: TGTGCCAGCAGCGTAGCTACCCAGGGGGCGTACGAGCAGTACTTC.

This clone was detected only once. The V and J genes are TRBV5-3 and TRBJ2-7; 11 positions match TRBD2. TRBV5-3 is noted as an ORF with a role that remains uncertain. Losses at the gene ends were 4 bases for V and 5 bases for J; bases not matched to a gene: 8. CDR3 length: 15 amino acids. CDR3 bases: TGTGCCAGAAGCCCCCGACTAGCGGGGTGCGACGAGCAGTACTTC. Its translation is CARSPRLAGCDEQYF.

Only one count was recorded for this clone. V gene TRBV27 combines with J gene TRBJ1-1; 8 bases align to TRBD1. J was trimmed by 10 bases and V by 4 bases; bases with no gene match: 17. Germline V gene sequence: CDR1 MNHEY, CDR2 SMNVEV (reference sequence). This CDR3 region has 16 residues. This CDR3 is CASSSGQGTGSRGAFF. The CDR3 DNA sequence: TGTGCCAGCAGTTCAGGACAGGGTACCGGGTCCCGCGGAGCTTTCTTT.

Worth noting for this clone: The same CDR3 can be traced to other DNA sequences in this sample. This chain connects TRBV5-1 to TRBJ2-7; D may be TRBD2 (5 bases). Germline CDR1 is SGHRS and CDR2 is YFSETQ. CDR3 size: 13 residues. V lost 5 bases, J lost 0 bases, and 9 bases lay in between. The CDR3, as DNA: TGCGCCAGCAGTTCAGACTACTCCTACGAGCAGTACTTC. It translates to CASSSDYSYEQYF.

The chain uses TRBV11-2 and TRBJ2-5; D not resolved. Trimming removed 1 base at V and 3 bases at J, with 9 bases between. The CDR3 contains 14 residues. Germline values: CDR1 SGHAT, CDR2 FQNNGV. The CDR3: CASSLAYLEETQYF. In DNA form, the CDR3 reads TGTGCCAGCAGCTTAGCCTACTTGGAAGAGACCCAGTACTTC. The full variable domain, with the rest looked up from reference TRBV11-2 and TRBJ2-5, is EAGVAQSPRYKIIEKRQSVAFWCNPISGHATLYWYQQILGQGPKLLIQFQNNGVVDDSQLPKDRFSAERLKGVDSTLKIQPAKLEDSAVYLCASSLAYLEETQYFGPGTRLLVL.